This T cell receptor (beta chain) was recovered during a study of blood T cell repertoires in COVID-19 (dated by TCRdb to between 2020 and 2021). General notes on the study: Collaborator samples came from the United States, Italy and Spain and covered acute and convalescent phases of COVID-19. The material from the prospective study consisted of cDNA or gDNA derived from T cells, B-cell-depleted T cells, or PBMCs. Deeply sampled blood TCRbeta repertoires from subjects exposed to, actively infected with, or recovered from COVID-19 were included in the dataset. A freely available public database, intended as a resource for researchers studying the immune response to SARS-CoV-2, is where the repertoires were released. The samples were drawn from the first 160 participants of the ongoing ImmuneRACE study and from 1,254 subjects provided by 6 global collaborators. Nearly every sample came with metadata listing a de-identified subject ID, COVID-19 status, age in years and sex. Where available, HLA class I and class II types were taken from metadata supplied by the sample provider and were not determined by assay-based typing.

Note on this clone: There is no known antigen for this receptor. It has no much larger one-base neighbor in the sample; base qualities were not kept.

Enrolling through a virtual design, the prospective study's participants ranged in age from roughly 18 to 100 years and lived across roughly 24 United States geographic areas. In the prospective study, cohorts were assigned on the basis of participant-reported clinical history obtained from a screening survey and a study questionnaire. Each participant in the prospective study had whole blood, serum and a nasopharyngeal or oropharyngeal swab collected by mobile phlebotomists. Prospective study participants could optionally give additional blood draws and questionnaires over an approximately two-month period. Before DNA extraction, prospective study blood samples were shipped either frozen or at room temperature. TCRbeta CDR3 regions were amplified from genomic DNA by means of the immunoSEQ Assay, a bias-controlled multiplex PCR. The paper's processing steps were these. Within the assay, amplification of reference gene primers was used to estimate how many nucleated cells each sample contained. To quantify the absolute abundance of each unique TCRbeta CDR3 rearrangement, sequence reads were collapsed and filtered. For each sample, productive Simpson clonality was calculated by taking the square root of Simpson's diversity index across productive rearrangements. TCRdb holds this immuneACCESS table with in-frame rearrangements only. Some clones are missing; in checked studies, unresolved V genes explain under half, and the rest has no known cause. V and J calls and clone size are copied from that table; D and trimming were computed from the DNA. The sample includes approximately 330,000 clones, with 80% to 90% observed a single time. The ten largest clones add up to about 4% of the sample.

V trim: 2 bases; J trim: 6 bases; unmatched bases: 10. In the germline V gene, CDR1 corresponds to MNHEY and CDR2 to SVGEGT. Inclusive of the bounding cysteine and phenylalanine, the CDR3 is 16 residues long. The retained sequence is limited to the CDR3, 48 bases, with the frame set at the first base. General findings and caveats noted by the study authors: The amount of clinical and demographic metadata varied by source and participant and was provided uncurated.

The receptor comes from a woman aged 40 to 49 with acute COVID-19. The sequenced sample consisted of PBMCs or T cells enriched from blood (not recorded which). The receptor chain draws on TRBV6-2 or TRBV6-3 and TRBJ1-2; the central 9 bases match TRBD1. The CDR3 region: CASSYAQGARSDGYTF. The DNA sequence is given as TGTGCCAGCAGTTACGCACAGGGGGCGCGATCGGATGGCTACACCTTC.